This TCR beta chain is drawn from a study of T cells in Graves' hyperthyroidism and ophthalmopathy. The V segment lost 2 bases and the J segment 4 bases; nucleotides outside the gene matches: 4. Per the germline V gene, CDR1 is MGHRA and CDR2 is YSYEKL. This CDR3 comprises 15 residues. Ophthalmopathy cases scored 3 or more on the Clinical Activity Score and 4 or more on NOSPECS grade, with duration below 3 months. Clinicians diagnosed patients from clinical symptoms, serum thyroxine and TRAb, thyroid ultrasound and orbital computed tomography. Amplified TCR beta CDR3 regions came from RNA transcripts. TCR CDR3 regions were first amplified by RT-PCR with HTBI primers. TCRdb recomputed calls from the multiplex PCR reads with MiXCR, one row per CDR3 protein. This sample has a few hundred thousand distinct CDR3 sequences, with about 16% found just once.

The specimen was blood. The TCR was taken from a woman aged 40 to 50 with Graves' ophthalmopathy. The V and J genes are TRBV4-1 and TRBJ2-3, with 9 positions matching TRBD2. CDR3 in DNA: TGCGCCAGCAGCCAACTCGAGCGGGAGGCAGATACGCAGTATTTT. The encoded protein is CASSQLEREADTQYF.